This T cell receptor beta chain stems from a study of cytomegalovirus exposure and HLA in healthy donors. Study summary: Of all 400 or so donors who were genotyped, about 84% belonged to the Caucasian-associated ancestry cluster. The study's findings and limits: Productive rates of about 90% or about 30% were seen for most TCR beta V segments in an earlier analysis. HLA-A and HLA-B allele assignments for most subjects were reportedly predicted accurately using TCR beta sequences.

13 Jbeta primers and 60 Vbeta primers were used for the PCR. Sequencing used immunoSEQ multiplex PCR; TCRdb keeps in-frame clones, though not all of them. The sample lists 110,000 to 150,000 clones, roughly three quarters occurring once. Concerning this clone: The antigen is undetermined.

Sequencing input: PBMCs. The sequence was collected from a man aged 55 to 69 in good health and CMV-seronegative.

The CDR3: CASSPGQDYEQYF. The CDR3 region has the DNA TGTGCCAGCAGTCCGGGACAGGACTACGAGCAGTACTTC. This chain uses TRBV6-5 with TRBJ2-7; TRBD1 agrees at 8 bases. J lost 3 bases, V lost 5 bases, and 3 bases had no gene match. From germline, CDR1 is MNHEY and CDR2 SVGAGI. The CDR3 runs to 13 residues.